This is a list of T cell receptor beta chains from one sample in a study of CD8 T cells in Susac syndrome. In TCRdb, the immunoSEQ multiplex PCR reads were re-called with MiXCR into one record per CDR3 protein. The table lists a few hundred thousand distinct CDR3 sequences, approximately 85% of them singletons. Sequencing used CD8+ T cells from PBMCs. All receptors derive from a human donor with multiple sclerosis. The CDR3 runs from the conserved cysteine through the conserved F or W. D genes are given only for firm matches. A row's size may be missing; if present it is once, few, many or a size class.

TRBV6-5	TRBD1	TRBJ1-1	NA	TGTGCCAGCAGTTACGGGACAGGGGTTTGGACTGAAGCTTTCTTT	CASSYGTGVWTEAFF
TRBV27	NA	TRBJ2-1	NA	TGTGCCAGCAGTCCCCTTTCCGCGGACAATGAGCAGTTCTTC	CASSPLSADNEQFF
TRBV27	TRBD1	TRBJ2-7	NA	TGTGCCAGCAGTTTGTCGACAGGGTCAAAGCAGTACTTC	CASSLSTGSKQYF
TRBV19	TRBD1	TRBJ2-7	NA	TGTGCCAGTAACCCAGGGGGCGACGGCTACGAGCAGTACTTC	CASNPGGDGYEQYF
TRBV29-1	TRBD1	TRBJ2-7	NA	TGCAGCGTTGAAGGCTTGGGACAGGGGAAATACGAGCAGTACTTC	CSVEGLGQGKYEQYF
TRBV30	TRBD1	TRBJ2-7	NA	TGTGCCTGGAGGAGGACAGGGTTCCTCGAGCAGTACTTC	CAWRRTGFLEQYF
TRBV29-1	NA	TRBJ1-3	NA	TGCAGCGTTGACTGGGAAGGGGCTGGAAACACCATATATTTT	CSVDWEGAGNTIYF
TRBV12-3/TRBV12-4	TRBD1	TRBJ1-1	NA	TGTGCCAGCAGTTTAGTAAGGGACAGTGAAGCTTTCTTT	CASSLVRDSEAFF
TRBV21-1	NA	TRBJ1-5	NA	TGTGCCAGCAGCCCCGAAAGCGCGACAAGCAATCAGCCCCAGCATTTT	CASSPESATSNQPQHF
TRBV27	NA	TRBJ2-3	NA	TGTGCCAGCAGTCCGCTGGGTAGGGTGGATACGCAGTATTTT	CASSPLGRVDTQYF
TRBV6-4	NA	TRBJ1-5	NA	TGTGCCAGCAGTGAAGTGGCAGGGGAGTACAATCAGCCCCAGCATTTT	CASSEVAGEYNQPQHF
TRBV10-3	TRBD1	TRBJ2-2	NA	TGTGCCATCAGTGATCAGGACAGGGGGTCCGGGGAGCTGTTTTTT	CAISDQDRGSGELFF
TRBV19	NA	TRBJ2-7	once	TGTGCCAGTAGTGCGGGGGCCCTCTCCTACGAGCAGTACTTC	CASSAGALSYEQYF
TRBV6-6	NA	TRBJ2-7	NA	TGTGCCAGCAGCTTCGGACAGAAACCCTACGAGCAGTACTTC	CASSFGQKPYEQYF
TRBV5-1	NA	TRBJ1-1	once	TGCGCCAGCGCGGGACAGAACACTGAAGCTTTCTTT	CASAGQNTEAFF
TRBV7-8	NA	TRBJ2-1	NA	TGTGCCAGCAGCTTCCCCAATGAGGGGAGCTCCTACAATGAGCAGTTCTTC	CASSFPNEGSSYNEQFF
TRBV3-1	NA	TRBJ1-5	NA	TGTGCCAGCAGCCAAGATACCGGTGAATTCCAGCCCCAGCATTTT	CASSQDTGEFQPQHF
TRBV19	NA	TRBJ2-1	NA	TGTGCCAGTAGTATAGTACTGGCGGGGGAGCAGTTCTTC	CASSIVLAGEQFF
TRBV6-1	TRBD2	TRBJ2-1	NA	TGTGCCAGCAGTGAAATTTTACTAGCGGGAGTCAAGGAGCAGTTCTTC	CASSEILLAGVKEQFF
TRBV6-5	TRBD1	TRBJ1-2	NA	TGTGCCAGCAGCCCGACAGGGGAAACGTATGGCTACACCTTC	CASSPTGETYGYTF
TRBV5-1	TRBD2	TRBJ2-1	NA	TGCGCCAGCAGCAAGGGACTAGCGGCTAACAATGAGCAGTTCTTC	CASSKGLAANNEQFF
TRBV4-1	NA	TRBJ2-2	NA	TGCGCCAGCAGCCAAGGGCTCCTGGCAATCGCCGGGGGTAAGGACACCGGGGAGCTGTTTTTT	CASSQGLLAIAGGKDTGELFF
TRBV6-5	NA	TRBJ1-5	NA	TGTGCCAGCACTCTACTACCCCAGGGTACCCCCCAGCCCCAGCATTTT	CASTLLPQGTPQPQHF
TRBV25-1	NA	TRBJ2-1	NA	TGTGCCAGCAGTGGCCACAGCGGCCAAGCCTACAATGAGCAGTTCTTC	CASSGHSGQAYNEQFF
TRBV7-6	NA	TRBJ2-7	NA	TGTGCCAGCAGCTTAGGGGGCAGCCTCGGGGAGCAGTACTTC	CASSLGGSLGEQYF
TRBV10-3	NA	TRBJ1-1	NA	TGTGCCATCGCTACAGGCATGAACACTGAAGCTTTCTTT	CAIATGMNTEAFF
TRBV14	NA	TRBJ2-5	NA	TGTGCCAGCAGCCAAGAAGGTCTTAGCGGACAAGAGACCCAGTACTTC	CASSQEGLSGQETQYF
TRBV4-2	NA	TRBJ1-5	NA	TGTGCCAGCAGCCAAGAAATGGGGGCGAGTCAGCCCCAGCATTTT	CASSQEMGASQPQHF
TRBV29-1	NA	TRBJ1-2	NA	TGCAGCGTTGTTTTCCCAGGGAACCATGGCTACACCTTC	CSVVFPGNHGYTF
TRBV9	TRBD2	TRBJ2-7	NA	TGTGCCAGCAGCGTAGCCGCGGGAGGCTACTACGAGCAGTACTTC	CASSVAAGGYYEQYF
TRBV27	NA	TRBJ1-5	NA	TGTGCCAGCAGTTTACGGGGGACTCAGCCCCAGCATTTT	CASSLRGTQPQHF
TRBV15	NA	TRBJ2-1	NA	TGTGCCACCAGCGGCGGCCAGAGTAACATCAATGAGCAGTTCTTC	CATSGGQSNINEQFF
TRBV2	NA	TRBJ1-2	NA	TGTGCCAGCAGTGATAAGACGCCCTTCTATGGCTACACCTTC	CASSDKTPFYGYTF
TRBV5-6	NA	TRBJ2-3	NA	TGTGCCAGCAGCGTACGACTTGATACGCAGTATTTT	CASSVRLDTQYF
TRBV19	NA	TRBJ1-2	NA	TGTGCCAGTAGCGAGGGGAACATCTATGGCTACACCTTC	CASSEGNIYGYTF
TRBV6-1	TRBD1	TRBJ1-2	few	TGTGCCAGCAACCTAGGGACAGATGGCTACACCTTC	CASNLGTDGYTF
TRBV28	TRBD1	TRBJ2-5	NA	TGTGCCAGCAGTATCGTCCGGGACAGTCAAGAGACCCAGTACTTC	CASSIVRDSQETQYF
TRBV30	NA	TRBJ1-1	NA	TGTGCCTGGAGTGCCGGGGTGAACACTGAAGCTTTCTTT	CAWSAGVNTEAFF
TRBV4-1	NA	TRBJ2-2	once	TGCGCCAGCAGCCAGATCGACTGGCGTGGGACCGGGGAGCTGTTTTTT	CASSQIDWRGTGELFF
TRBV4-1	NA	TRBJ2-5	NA	TGCGCCAGCAGCCAAGATTTCCCGGGGGTAGGGGAGACCCAGTACTTC	CASSQDFPGVGETQYF
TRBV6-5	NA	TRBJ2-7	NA	TGTGCCAGCAGTTACGGCCAGGGACCCCTCATAGGGTACGAGCAGTACTTC	CASSYGQGPLIGYEQYF
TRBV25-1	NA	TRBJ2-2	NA	TGTGCCAGCAGTGGAATGTCGTCCGGGGAGCTGTTTTTT	CASSGMSSGELFF
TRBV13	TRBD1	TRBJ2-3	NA	TGTGCCATTCATACCGGGACAGGGAGCGGGTATACGCAGTATTTT	CAIHTGTGSGYTQYF
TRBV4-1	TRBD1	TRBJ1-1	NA	TGCGCCAGCAGCGCGGACAGGGACACTGAAGCTTTCTTT	CASSADRDTEAFF
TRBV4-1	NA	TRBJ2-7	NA	TGCGCCAGCAGCCAAGGTTTTGAAACCTACGAGCAGTACTTC	CASSQGFETYEQYF
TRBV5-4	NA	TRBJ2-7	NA	TGTGCCAGCAGCTTGGATACGGGAGAGCAGTACTTC	CASSLDTGEQYF
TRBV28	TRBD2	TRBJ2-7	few	TGTGCCAGCAGTTCAGGGACTAGCGGGATAGGCGAGCAGTACTTC	CASSSGTSGIGEQYF
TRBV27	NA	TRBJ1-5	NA	TGTGCCAGCAGTCCCGGGACTTTTTTCACGGGCAATCAGCCCCAGCATTTT	CASSPGTFFTGNQPQHF
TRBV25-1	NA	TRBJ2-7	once	TGTGCCAGCAGTGAGGCCCGCATTACCGACGAGCAGTACTTC	CASSEARITDEQYF
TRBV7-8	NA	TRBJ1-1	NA	TGTGCCAGCAGCTTGCGGGGACAAGGATTCGACACTGAAGCTTTCTTT	CASSLRGQGFDTEAFF
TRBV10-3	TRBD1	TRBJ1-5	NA	TGTGCCATCAGTGAGACGGGACAGGGCGACCAGCCCCAGCATTTT	CAISETGQGDQPQHF
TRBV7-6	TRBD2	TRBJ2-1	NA	TGTGCCAGCAGCCAGATTAGCGGGAGGGTACATGAGCAGTTCTTC	CASSQISGRVHEQFF
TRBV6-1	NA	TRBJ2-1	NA	TGTGCCAGCAGTGCACAGCATTCTCCCAATGAGCAGTTCTTC	CASSAQHSPNEQFF
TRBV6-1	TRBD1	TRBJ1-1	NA	TGTGCCAGCAGTCTATTTTCGGGACAGGGAGACACTGAAGCTTTCTTT	CASSLFSGQGDTEAFF
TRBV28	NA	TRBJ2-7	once	TGTGCCAGCAGATTAACAGTGCATATCTCCTACGAGCAGTACTTC	CASRLTVHISYEQYF